The 20 T cell receptor beta chains below come from one sample, sequenced in a study of cytomegalovirus exposure and HLA in healthy donors. 13 Jbeta primers and 60 Vbeta primers were used for the PCR. Repertoires were generated with immunoSEQ multiplex PCR, while TCRdb's copy carries only in-frame clones and drops some. The top ten clones hold 2% to 3% of a sample with some 190,000 clones, more than 75% of them seen once. The sample taken for sequencing was PBMCs. The receptor source for this set is a woman in her 30s in good health and CMV-seropositive.

The rearrangement links TRBV9 to TRBJ2-6; 10 bases are a match to TRBD1. Losses at the gene ends were 4 bases for V and 1 base for J; bases not matched to a gene: 5. Germline CDR1 and CDR2: SGDLS and YYNGEE. The CDR3 consists of 17 residues. CDR3 sequence: CASSPGTGVSGANVLTF. The CDR3 nucleotides read TGTGCCAGCAGCCCTGGGACAGGGGTATCTGGGGCCAACGTCCTGACTTTC.

In this sample, this clone turned up once. V usage is TRBV27 and J usage is TRBJ1-1; no reliable D call. From germline, CDR1 is MNHEY and CDR2 SMNVEV (reference sequence). This CDR3 is 11 amino acids long. V was clipped by 10 bases and J by 4 bases, with 10 bases between them. In DNA, the CDR3 is TGTGCCACCCCGTGGAGCACTGAAGCTTTCTTT. Translated: CATPWSTEAFF.

V and J are TRBV7-9 and TRBJ1-3; D is unclear. Trimming removed 1 base at V and 8 bases at J, with 12 bases between. The CDR3 runs to 14 residues. Germline V gene sequence: CDR1 SEHNR, CDR2 FQNEAQ (reference sequence). The CDR3 loop is CASSLGSAGDTIYF. CDR3 bases: TGTGCCAGCAGCTTAGGCTCCGCCGGAGACACCATATATTTT.

The chain recombines TRBV4-1 with TRBJ2-5; 7 bases fit TRBD1. CDR1 and CDR2 from the germline V gene are MGHRA and YSYEKL. V trimming: 1 base; J trimming: 2 bases; junction bases outside the gene matches: 7. CDR3 length equals 16 residues. The CDR3 region is CASSQGRAGGQETQYF. The CDR3, as DNA: TGCGCCAGCAGCCAAGGTCGAGCAGGGGGACAAGAGACCCAGTACTTC.

The rearrangement links TRBV28 to TRBJ1-5; D call uncertain. Trimming pared 4 bases from V and 7 bases from J, leaving 14 bases between. The CDR3 runs 14 residues. Germline V gives CDR1 MDHEN, CDR2 SYDVKM. The CDR3 sequence is CASSSWEGVQPQHF. The CDR3 coding sequence is TGTGCCAGCAGTTCCTGGGAGGGTGTACAGCCCCAGCATTTT.

The rearrangement links TRBV29-1 to TRBJ2-5; TRBD1 matches at 9 bases. Germline lookup yields CDR1 SQVTM and CDR2 ANQGSEA. V shed 2 bases and J 11 bases; nucleotides not matched to a gene: 6. The CDR3 sequence is 12 residues long. CDR3 DNA sequence: TGCAGCGTTGAACCCACAGGGGGCGGGCAGTACTTC. It yields the protein CSVEPTGGGQYF.

The chain recombines TRBV4-3 with TRBJ1-2, with 9 bases aligning to TRBD1. The CDR3 has 15 amino acids. The trim removed 0 bases at V and 7 bases at J, leaving 6 bases unmatched. Germline V gene sequence: CDR1 LGHNA, CDR2 YSLEER. The CDR3 bases are TGCGCCAGCAGCCAAGATGGGGACAGGGTGGGTGGCTACACCTTC. Translating gives CASSQDGDRVGGYTF.

In this sample, this clone turned up a few times. V and J are TRBV7-2 and TRBJ1-5, with no clear D. This CDR3 is 15 amino acids long. The V gene's germline CDR1 is SGHTA and CDR2 FQGNSA. The V gene lost 5 bases and the J gene lost 5 bases, with 16 bases spanning the gap. CDR3 sequence: CASSARWSKDQPQHF. The DNA of the CDR3 is TGTGCCAGCAGCGCCAGATGGAGCAAAGATCAGCCCCAGCATTTT.

This clone was detected a few times. This chain links TRBV19 with TRBJ2-3; D is unclear. This CDR3 contains 14 residues. In germline, CDR1 is LNHDA, CDR2 SQIVND (reference sequence). V lost 2 bases and J 4 bases, leaving 10 bases between the germline ends. The chain's CDR3 is CASSISLPPDTQYF. CDR3 in DNA: TGTGCCAGTAGTATAAGCTTACCACCAGATACGCAGTATTTT.

The chain carries TRBV7-9 and TRBJ2-1, with D possibly TRBD2 on 5 matching bases. V lost 5 bases to trimming and J lost 4 bases, with 18 bases between them. Looked up from germline, CDR1 is SEHNR and CDR2 is FQNEAQ (reference sequence). The CDR3 extends over 16 amino acids. The CDR3 sequence is CASSPVSGREYNEQFF. CDR3 sequence (DNA): TGTGCCAGCAGCCCTGTCAGCGGACGGGAATACAATGAGCAGTTCTTC.

The chain carries TRBV4-2 and TRBJ2-7; 9 positions match TRBD2. This CDR3 is built from 14 residues. In germline, CDR1 is LGHNA, CDR2 YNFKEQ. V lost 3 bases, J lost 3 bases, and 3 bases stayed unmatched. The CDR3 DNA is TGTGCCAGCAGCCAGGAGACTAGCGGCTACGAGCAGTACTTC. Its protein product is CASSQETSGYEQYF.

The chain joins TRBV9 to TRBJ1-4; TRBD1 is a possible D gene (5 bases). Trimming shortened V by 3 bases and J by 0 bases, and 12 bases separated the two germline ends. CDR1 is SGDLS, CDR2 YYNGEE, per germline. The CDR3 is made up of 16 amino acids. Here the CDR3 reads CASSARSRATNEKLFF. The CDR3 nucleotides are TGTGCCAGCAGCGCCCGGTCCAGGGCAACTAATGAAAAACTGTTTTTT.

The chain is built from TRBV18 and TRBJ2-2; D might be TRBD1 (6 bases). CDR3 length: 16 amino acids. Germline V gene data show CDR1 as KGHSH and CDR2 as LQKENI. V was pared by 4 bases and J by 5 bases, with 17 bases between. The CDR3 region is CASSRMEGGRTGELFF. Written as DNA, the CDR3 is TGTGCCAGCTCACGCATGGAAGGGGGACGGACCGGGGAGCTGTTTTTT.

The chain carries TRBV6-5 and TRBJ2-7, with D possibly TRBD2 on 6 matching bases. V gave up 4 bases and J gave up 4 bases, with 11 bases separating them. This CDR3 comprises 13 residues. CDR1 and CDR2 (germline): MNHEY, SVGAGI. The CDR3 coding sequence is TGTGCCAGCAGTTCGGCGGGGAGGTACGAGCAGTACTTC. Amino acid sequence: CASSSAGRYEQYF.

The CDR3 DNA sequence: TGTGCCAGCAGCGTAGCTGGGGCGGCCTATGGCTACACCTTC. Translated: CASSVAGAAYGYTF. The chain couples TRBV9 to TRBJ1-2; tentative D call: TRBD1 (5 bases). V lost 0 bases and J lost 4, with 10 bases in between. In germline, CDR1 is SGDLS, CDR2 YYNGEE. The CDR3 has 14 amino acids.

This chain uses TRBV4-2 with TRBJ1-2; 9 bases match TRBD1. Germline V lookup: CDR1 LGHNA, CDR2 YNFKEQ. The CDR3 has 16 residues. Trimming cost V 1 base and J 1 base; bases outside gene matches: 4. The CDR3 DNA is TGTGCCAGCAGCCAAGGGGACAGGGCCGATAACTATGGCTACACCTTC. Its protein product is CASSQGDRADNYGYTF.

The CDR3 region is CATSRALGGSTDTQYF. The DNA of the CDR3 is TGTGCCACCAGCAGAGCCTTGGGGGGTAGCACAGATACGCAGTATTTT. The V and J genes are TRBV15 and TRBJ2-3, with D perhaps TRBD2 (6 bases). V lost 1 base and J lost 0, with 11 bases in between. CDR3 size: 16 residues. Germline values: CDR1 LNHNV, CDR2 YYDKDF (reference sequence).

The rearrangement uses TRBV6-5 and TRBJ2-1; 10 bases line up with TRBD2. Per the germline V gene, CDR1 is MNHEY and CDR2 is SVGAGI. V trimming: 6 bases; J trimming: 6 bases; junction bases outside the gene matches: 2. This CDR3 is 13 amino acids long. The CDR3 sequence is CASRASGGNEQFF. CDR3 sequence (DNA): TGTGCCAGCAGGGCTAGCGGGGGCAATGAGCAGTTCTTC.

The chain has TRBV5-1 and TRBJ2-1; a weak D match, TRBD1 (6 bases). The V gene lost 3 bases and the J gene lost 0 bases, with 10 bases spanning the gap. The length of the CDR3 is 15 residues. Germline CDR1 reads SGHRS; CDR2 reads YFSETQ. The CDR3 spells CASSSQGYSYNEQFF. CDR3 DNA: TGCGCCAGCAGCTCACAGGGATACTCCTACAATGAGCAGTTCTTC.

This CDR3 is CASSPRGGRNFFQPNEQFF. The CDR3 DNA sequence: TGTGCCAGCAGCCCGCGGGGCGGGAGGAACTTTTTCCAACCCAATGAGCAGTTCTTC. This chain connects TRBV7-9 to TRBJ2-1; TRBD2 agrees at 8 bases. Germline loops: CDR1 SEHNR, CDR2 FQNEAQ (reference sequence). J lost 6 bases, V lost 5 bases, and 21 bases had no gene match. The CDR3 is made up of 19 amino acids.